This T cell receptor beta chain was documented in a study of shared clonotypes between healthy human individuals (dated by TCRdb to about 2020). Turning to the overall study: The cohort comprised two women and a few men aged 18 to 49 years. Leukapheresis yielded between about 0.94 and 8.9 billion PBMCs per donor. Blood TCR repertoires of several healthy adults were deeply sequenced to estimate repertoire size and the extent of clonotype sharing between individuals. For each donor, CD4 naive and CD4 memory were each run on three plates, CD8 naive on two plates, and CD8 memory on one plate. To increase sequencing depth and limit assay-specific biases, different laboratories used diverse techniques to prepare libraries and sequence TCR repertoires.

To note about this clone: No antigen is known for it. Base qualities are missing; no much larger clone stands one base away.

Using the deep immunoSEQ assay, TCR CDR3 regions were amplified from genomic DNA by multiplex PCR. Genomic DNA extracted from each cell subset was distributed evenly over all wells of several immunoSEQ 96-well plates, and each plate served as one replicate. For sorted subsets, approximately 190 ng of genomic DNA, equivalent to about 30,000 T cell genomes, went into each replicate PCR. Purified libraries were quantified with a Qubit 3.0 fluorometer, sized on a Bioanalyzer 2100, and re-quantified with the KAPA Library Quantification kit. A separate single-read 150-cycle Illumina NextSeq 550 flow cell was used to sequence each immunoSEQ 96-well plate. The authors' pipeline ran thus. Because the immunoSEQ output included only junctional sequences and no quality scores, the filtering could not be the same as the filtering used for full-length reads. To assign V/J genes and CDR3, sequences were annotated using PyIR, a Python wrapper for IgBLAST v1.9, with IMGT germline references. Reads were removed for weak V/J assignments (E-value above 1e-6), missing CDR3, stop codons, out-of-frame junctions, or ambiguous translated residues. V3J clonotypes were defined as sequences sharing an identical inferred V gene, J gene, and CDR3 amino acid sequence. The percentage overlap between two repertoires was calculated by dividing the number of shared unique clonotypes by the size of the smaller repertoire. Repertoire richness was assessed with RTK rarefaction, the Chao1 estimator, and Recon v2.1 estimates of unobserved clonotypes. For all TCRbeta clonotypes obtained by the gDNA method from a handful of donors, generation probabilities were computed with OLGA. The clones in this table, taken by TCRdb from immuneACCESS, are in-frame only. Not every clone is retained; where verified, under half of the shortfall comes from an unresolved V gene, and the cause of the rest is unknown. That table furnishes V, J and clone size, whereas the DNA furnished D and trimming. This sample lists about 1.5 million clones; around 97% were detected once. The ten largest clones take up roughly 1.1% of the sample.

The germline V gene encodes CDR1 SGHAT and CDR2 FQNNGV. CDR3 length: 14 amino acids, cysteine to phenylalanine. The CDR3 DNA has 42 bases and is translated from base 1. V is pared back by 1 base and J by 3 bases, with 7 bases lying between the germline termini. The donors were healthy, HIV-negative adults who had no recently reported acute infections or vaccinations. Every donor was a Caucasian adult residing in Nashville, Tennessee, USA. CD4+ T cells were enriched through magnetic negative selection, after which naive cells were positively selected on CD45RA and the remaining negative fraction served as the memory subset. Blood was obtained by leukapheresis, after which PBMCs were separated by Ficoll-Histopaque density gradient centrifugation and cryopreserved in liquid nitrogen vapor phase. Analytical flow cytometry was used to check the purity and quantity of each magnetically sorted T cell population. From each sorted fraction, genomic DNA was isolated and quantified by UV absorbance on a Nanodrop 2000c.

The paper's findings and limits, for the study overall: Even with the large sequencing depth, rarefaction of the sorted-subset datasets indicated that sequencing was incomplete. Pairwise subsampling led to the expectation that sequencing depth would affect the degree of clonotype sharing among donors. When a handful of donors were compared, the shared fraction of clonotypes was about 5% for naive CD4, around 3.5% for naive CD8, roughly 2.3% for memory CD4, and 0.35% to 0.4% for memory CD8. Sampling was restricted to blood, and TCR repertoires in tissues likely differ from the TCR repertoires found in blood. Higher generation probabilities were observed for clonotypes shared by all four sorted-subset donors than for non-shared clonotypes. Because the study included only a small number of donors, the genetic and exposure-history diversity represented was limited. Naive subsets generally had larger estimated clonotype richness than memory subsets.

The sequence was obtained from a man aged 25-45 years in good health. Sequencing was done on a sample of naive CD4+ T cells sorted from blood. The sample's cell subset or site, from its label and the paper: CD45RA+ positively selected. Recombination connected TRBV11-2 to TRBJ1-5, with an unclear D gene assignment. The CDR3 region: CASSLGAVNQPQHF. The DNA reads as follows: TGTGCCAGCAGCTTAGGGGCCGTCAATCAGCCCCAGCATTTT.